This T cell receptor (beta chain) was sequenced in a study of cytomegalovirus exposure and HLA in healthy donors. A note on this clone: Its target is unknown.

The CDR3 runs to 16 residues. V trimming: 5 bases; J trimming: 2 bases; junction bases outside the gene matches: 3. CDR1 is SGHAT, CDR2 FQNNGV, per germline. Broader study findings: In a later analysis, a genetic analysis reported fewer productive-TCR N-insertions in an Asian-associated ancestry cluster than the cohort average. No immune exposure information besides CMV serostatus was available.

The PCR had 60 Vbeta and 13 Jbeta primers. The table came from immunoSEQ multiplex PCR; TCRdb's copy has only in-frame clones and leaves some out. Here the sample spans 95,000 to 120,000 clones, roughly 71% being singletons. V usage is TRBV11-2 and J usage is TRBJ2-3; 14 bases agree with TRBD2. Sequencing was done on a sample of PBMCs. The sequence was collected from a man between 18 and 35 years old in good health and CMV-seropositive. The CDR3 reads CASSRLAGGNTDTQYF. CDR3 sequence (DNA): TGTGCCAGCAGCCGACTAGCGGGGGGGAACACAGATACGCAGTATTTT.